These 26 T cell receptor beta chains were all obtained from the same sample, sequenced in a study of T cells in Graves' hyperthyroidism and ophthalmopathy. TCR beta CDR3 region amplification was performed from RNA transcripts. Researchers ran a first-round RT-PCR on the TCR CDR3 using the HTBI primer set. From the multiplex PCR reads, TCRdb called clonotypes with MiXCR, one entry per CDR3 protein. The sample consists of 500,000 or so distinct CDR3 sequences, roughly 18% of them appearing once. Sequenced sample: blood. These receptor sequences come from a woman between 18 and 29 years old with Graves' ophthalmopathy.

This clonotype was detected only a few times. The rearrangement links TRBV5-8 to TRBJ1-2, with 8 bases identical to TRBD1. The germline V gene has CDR1 SGHTS and CDR2 YDEGEE. V was pared by 0 bases and J by 1 base, with 8 bases of the junction left unmatched. The CDR3 consists of 17 residues. CDR3 bases: TGTGCCAGCAGCTTGGGACCCGGCGGACAGGGTAACTATGGCTACACCTTC. As protein: CASSLGPGGQGNYGYTF.

This clonotype has a count of ten or more. This chain joins TRBV12-3 or TRBV12-4 and TRBJ1-2; a possible D gene is TRBD1 (6 bases). CDR3 size: 14 residues. V was trimmed by 7 bases and J by 7 bases, leaving 19 bases between them. The CDR3 DNA reads as TGTGCCAGCACCCTTCGGAGGGGGGTAGGTGGCTACACCTTC. Its translation: CASTLRRGVGGYTF.

This clonotype was counted a few times. The rearrangement uses TRBV20-1 and TRBJ2-7; D is perhaps TRBD1 or TRBD2 (5 bases each). The CDR3 is made up of 13 amino acids. Looked up from germline, CDR1 is DFQATT and CDR2 is SNEGSKA (reference sequence). Between the trimmed V and J ends, which lost 5 bases and 2 bases, there was a span of 13 bases. CDR3 DNA sequence: TGCAGTGCTGCCCGGGACGGACCCTACGAGCAGTACTTC. This translates into CSAARDGPYEQYF.

In this sample, this clonotype turned up a few times. The gene calls are TRBV6-1 and TRBJ1-3; 7 bases align to TRBD1. V dropped 6 bases and J dropped 0; count of bases not matched to a gene: 5. The CDR3 is made up of 15 amino acids. Germline V lookup: CDR1 MNHNS, CDR2 SASEGT. Here the CDR3 reads CASSPRDSSGNTIYF. The CDR3, as DNA: TGTGCCAGCAGCCCCCGGGACAGCTCTGGAAACACCATATATTTT.

The genes are TRBV11-2 and TRBJ1-2; 7 bases map to TRBD1. The CDR3 contains 16 residues. V lost 1 base and J lost 4; bases outside the gene matches: 9. CDR1 and CDR2 (germline): SGHAT, FQNNGV. CDR3 DNA sequence: TGTGCCAGCAGCTTAGTTCCCCGACAGGGTATCTATGGCTACACCTTC. It translates to CASSLVPRQGIYGYTF.

This clonotype was counted many times. This chain joins TRBV28 and TRBJ2-4; tentatively, D is TRBD2 (8 bases). The CDR3 has 13 amino acids. Trimming removed 7 bases from V and 6 bases from J, with 13 bases in between. Germline assignment: CDR1 MDHEN and CDR2 SYDVKM. The DNA of the CDR3 is TGTGCCAGCACGGGAGGGGGCATAAACATTCAGTACTTC. Translated: CASTGGGINIQYF.

The sample holds a few counts of this clonotype. The chain joins TRBV7-8 to TRBJ1-2, with D hard to call. Per the germline V gene, CDR1 is SGHVS and CDR2 is FQNEAQ. V was clipped by 2 bases and J by 3 bases, with 7 bases between them. CDR3 length: 13 amino acids. In nucleotides, the CDR3 is TGTGCCAGCAGCTTAAGGTCAGACTATGGCTACACCTTC. Its translation: CASSLRSDYGYTF.

In this sample, this clonotype turned up a few times. The CDR3 protein is CASSSGRGGRDRVYEQYF. The CDR3, as DNA: TGCGCCAGCAGCTCTGGTAGGGGAGGCCGGGACAGGGTCTACGAGCAGTACTTC. The rearrangement joins TRBV5-1 to TRBJ2-7; 9 nucleotides match TRBD1. V shed 3 bases, J shed 3 bases, and the junction held 16 bases outside the gene matches. The CDR3 has 18 residues. From germline, CDR1 is SGHRS and CDR2 YFSETQ.

The V and J genes are TRBV20-1 and TRBJ2-3; D possibly corresponds to TRBD2 (7 bases). The CDR3 totals 17 residues. The germline V and J ends were trimmed by 4 bases and 2 bases, with 22 bases remaining between them. CDR1 and CDR2 (germline): DFQATT, SNEGSKA (reference sequence). The DNA for the CDR3 is TGCAGTGCTAACCCCAAGGGGGGGCCACTACCCACAGATACGCAGTATTTT. It translates to CSANPKGGPLPTDTQYF.

The rearrangement links TRBV6-2 or TRBV6-3 to TRBJ2-7; D may be TRBD1 or TRBD2 (5 bases each). With 7 bases removed from V and 3 bases from J, the gap between germline ends came to 16 bases. The CDR3 totals 14 residues. Per germline, CDR1 MNHEY and CDR2 SVGEGT. The CDR3 reads CASTRGGEGYEQYF. DNA for the CDR3: TGTGCCAGCACTAGGGGCGGCGAGGGCTACGAGCAGTACTTC.

At least ten counts were recorded for this clonotype. V gene TRBV18 combines with J gene TRBJ2-5; maybe TRBD2 (6 bases). This CDR3 region has 13 residues. Per germline, CDR1 KGHSH and CDR2 LQKENI. V lost 7 bases and J lost 2, with 11 bases in between. CDR3 loop: CASCSGIQETQYF. The DNA for the CDR3 is TGTGCCAGCTGTAGCGGTATACAAGAGACCCAGTACTTC.

This clonotype was seen once. This chain joins TRBV29-1 and TRBJ1-2; no clear D gene. Germline V gene data show CDR1 as SQVTM and CDR2 as ANQGSEA. The germline V and J ends were trimmed by 5 bases and 7 bases, with 8 bases remaining between them. The CDR3 is 10 amino acids. CDR3 loop: CSVLSSGYTF. CDR3 nucleotide sequence: TGCAGCGTTTTGTCGTCTGGCTACACCTTC.

This clonotype was detected ten times or more. The chain uses TRBV7-9 and TRBJ2-1; TRBD2 matches at 7 bases. J gave up 1 base and V 5 bases, and 8 bases lay outside the gene matches. CDR1 is SEHNR, CDR2 FQNEAQ, per germline (reference sequence). This CDR3 has 16 residues. The CDR3 spells CASSPPSGKSYNEQFF. The CDR3 nucleotides are TGTGCCAGCAGCCCCCCCAGCGGGAAGTCCTACAATGAGCAGTTCTTC.

This clonotype came up a few times. The rearrangement links TRBV5-5 to TRBJ2-3; 11 positions agree with TRBD2. CDR1 and CDR2 (germline): SGHKS, YYEKEE (reference sequence). The V gene end was trimmed by 3 bases and the J gene end by 7 bases; junction bases not matched to a gene: 7. This CDR3 is 15 amino acids long. CDR3 in amino acids: CASSYSGGERHTQYF. The DNA for the CDR3 is TGTGCCAGCAGCTATAGCGGGGGGGAAAGACATACGCAGTATTTT.

This clonotype was seen at least ten times. The chain combines TRBV20-1 with TRBJ1-1, with D perhaps matching TRBD1 (6 bases). The CDR3 consists of 13 residues. V lost 3 bases and J lost 1, with 9 bases in between. The germline CDR1 and CDR2 sequences are DFQATT and SNEGSKA (reference sequence). CDR3 sequence reads: CSASRQANTEAFF. In DNA, the CDR3 is TGCAGTGCTAGCAGACAGGCGAACACTGAAGCTTTCTTT.

This clonotype has just a few counts. V is TRBV20-1 and J is TRBJ2-1, with 15 bases that match TRBD2. The junction had 11 bases not matched to a gene; V was cut back by 3 bases and J by 8 bases. This CDR3 has 17 amino acids. Germline-derived CDR1 and CDR2 are DFQATT and SNEGSKA (reference sequence). Here the CDR3 reads CSASAGTSGRLGDEQFF. The CDR3 DNA is TGCAGTGCTAGCGCTGGGACTAGCGGGAGGCTTGGGGATGAGCAGTTCTTC.

This clonotype was picked up many times. The chain uses TRBV5-1 and TRBJ1-2; 9 bases match TRBD1. The junction had 12 bases not matched to a gene; V was cut back by 1 base and J by 2 bases. The CDR3 extends over 18 amino acids. Per germline, CDR1 SGHRS and CDR2 YFSETQ. The CDR3: CASSLWSGTGITNYGYTF. The CDR3 coding sequence is TGCGCCAGCAGCTTGTGGTCCGGGACAGGGATTACGAACTATGGCTACACCTTC.

This chain uses TRBV29-1 with TRBJ1-2, with 9 bases matching TRBD1. The CDR3 loop spans 15 amino acids. Germline CDR1 SQVTM, CDR2 ANQGSEA. V gave up 8 bases and J gave up 2 bases; unmatched junction bases: 12. DNA of the CDR3: TGCAGCTCCATCCGCCGGGACAGGGAAAACTATGGCTACACCTTC. Encoded protein: CSSIRRDRENYGYTF.

This clonotype has a count of ten or more. V is TRBV18 and J is TRBJ1-5; unclear D gene. Germline CDR1 and CDR2: KGHSH and LQKENI. This CDR3 has 15 residues. Trimming stripped 6 bases from V and 2 bases from J, with 14 bases between. In DNA, the CDR3 is TGTGCCAGCTCCAATGCTGGTACAGGCAATCAGCCCCAGCATTTT. This translates into CASSNAGTGNQPQHF.

The rearrangement uses TRBV20-1 and TRBJ2-5, with 10 bases that match TRBD2. CDR1 and CDR2 (germline): DFQATT, SNEGSKA (reference sequence). The V segment lost 6 bases and the J segment 4 bases; nucleotides outside the gene matches: 11. This CDR3 comprises 15 residues. CDR3 DNA sequence: TGCAGTGCGAGGGCAGCCAGCGGGGGGGGAGAGACCCAGTACTTC. Translating it yields CSARAASGGGETQYF.

This clonotype occurred many times. The J gene is TRBJ2-7, the V gene TRBV28, with D hard to call. The CDR3 is 17 amino acids. Germline V CDR1 and CDR2: MDHEN, SYDVKM. The germline V and J ends were trimmed by 2 bases and 2 bases, with 19 bases remaining between them. The CDR3 here is CASSLRSGRAYTYEQYF. The CDR3 DNA reads TGTGCCAGCAGTTTACGTTCTGGACGGGCATATACCTACGAGCAGTACTTC.

This clonotype was picked up many times. This chain connects TRBV30 to TRBJ1-5; 8 nucleotides align to TRBD1. CDR1 is GTSNPN and CDR2 is SVGIG in the germline V gene (reference sequence). J lost 2 bases, V lost 4 bases, and 7 bases had no gene match. The CDR3 consists of 15 residues. CDR3 DNA: TGTGCCTGGAACGCAGGGGGCTGGGGCAATCAGCCCCAGCATTTT. Its translation is CAWNAGGWGNQPQHF.

For this clonotype: The CDR3 end shows no conserved phenylalanine or tryptophan, and so a read error is likely. V usage is TRBV27 and J usage is TRBJ1-1; the D is unclear. Germline values: CDR1 MNHEY, CDR2 SMNVEV (reference sequence). The CDR3 covers 13 residues. V was trimmed by 3 bases and J by 4 bases, leaving 9 bases between them. CDR3 in DNA: TGTGCCAGCAGTTTGGGTTTGGGCACTGAAGCTTTCCTT. Translated: CASSLGLGTEAFL.

Only a few counts were recorded for this clonotype. This chain uses TRBV3-1 with TRBJ2-4; D is perhaps TRBD1 (6 bases). Trimming removed 0 bases at V and 3 bases at J, with 15 bases between. Germline V gives CDR1 LGHDT, CDR2 YNNKEL (reference sequence). CDR3 size: 17 residues. CDR3 sequence (DNA): TGTGCCAGCAGCCAAGAACCTGGGGGCAGGGGCAAAAACATTCAGTACTTC. Translating gives CASSQEPGGRGKNIQYF.

The chain recombines TRBV4-1 with TRBJ2-5, with 8 bases matching TRBD1. The germline V gene encodes CDR1 MGHRA and CDR2 YSYEKL. V lost 1 base, J lost 4 bases, and 5 bases stayed unmatched. There are 15 residues in the CDR3. CDR3 loop: CASSQGRQGTETQYF. CDR3 sequence (DNA): TGCGCCAGCAGCCAAGGCCGACAGGGGACAGAGACCCAGTACTTC.

The CDR3, as DNA: TGTGCCAGCAGCTTGGCGGGGGCGAGGGAGACCCAGTACTTC. Its protein is CASSLAGARETQYF. The chain combines TRBV5-6 with TRBJ2-5, with D possibly being TRBD1 or TRBD2 (6 bases each). CDR1 and CDR2 (germline): SGHDT, YYEEEE. CDR3 length: 14 residues. The germline V and J ends were trimmed by 0 bases and 5 bases, with 11 bases remaining between them.